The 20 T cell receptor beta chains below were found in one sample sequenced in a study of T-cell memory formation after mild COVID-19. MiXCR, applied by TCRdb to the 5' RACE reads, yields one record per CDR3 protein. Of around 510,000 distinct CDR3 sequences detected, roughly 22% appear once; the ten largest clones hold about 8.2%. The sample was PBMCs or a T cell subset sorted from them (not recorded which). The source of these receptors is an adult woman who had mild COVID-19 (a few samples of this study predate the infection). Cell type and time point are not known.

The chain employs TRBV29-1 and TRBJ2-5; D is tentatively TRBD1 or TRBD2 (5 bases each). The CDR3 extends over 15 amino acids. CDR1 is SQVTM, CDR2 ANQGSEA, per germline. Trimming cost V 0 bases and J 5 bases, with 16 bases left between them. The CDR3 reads CSVEDLAGSRETQYF. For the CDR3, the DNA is TGCAGCGTTGAAGATCTTGCAGGGAGTCGTGAGACCCAGTACTTC.

For the CDR3, the DNA is TGTGCCACCAGCAGATCTTTTGAACAGGGCTACGAGCAGTACTTC. Translated: CATSRSFEQGYEQYF. The rearrangement uses TRBV15 and TRBJ2-7; maybe TRBD1 (6 bases). The ends were cut back, 2 bases at V and 3 bases at J, with 14 bases in the middle. The V gene's germline CDR1 is LNHNV and CDR2 YYDKDF (reference sequence). This CDR3 has 15 amino acids.

The DNA for the CDR3 is TGCGCCAGCAGCCAAGACGGTCTTTACACCGGGGAGCTGTTTTTT. Its translation: CASSQDGLYTGELFF. V usage is TRBV4-3 and J usage is TRBJ2-2; D ambiguous. CDR1 is LGHNA, CDR2 YSLEER, per germline. V was pared by 0 bases and J by 3 bases, with 8 bases between. The CDR3 totals 15 residues.

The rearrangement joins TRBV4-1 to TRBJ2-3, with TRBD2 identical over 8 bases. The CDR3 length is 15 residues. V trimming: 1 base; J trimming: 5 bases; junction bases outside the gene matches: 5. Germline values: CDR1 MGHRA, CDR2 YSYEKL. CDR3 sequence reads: CASSQVGGAGDTQYF. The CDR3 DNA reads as TGCGCCAGCAGCCAAGTCGGGGGGGCCGGAGATACGCAGTATTTT.

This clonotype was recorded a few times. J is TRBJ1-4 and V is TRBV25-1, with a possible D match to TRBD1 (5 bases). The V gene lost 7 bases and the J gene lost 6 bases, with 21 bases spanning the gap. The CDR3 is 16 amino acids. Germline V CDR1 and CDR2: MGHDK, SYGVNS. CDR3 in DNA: TGTGCCAGCACAACCTCAACGGGGGGGTTCGATGAAAAACTGTTTTTT. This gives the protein CASTTSTGGFDEKLFF.

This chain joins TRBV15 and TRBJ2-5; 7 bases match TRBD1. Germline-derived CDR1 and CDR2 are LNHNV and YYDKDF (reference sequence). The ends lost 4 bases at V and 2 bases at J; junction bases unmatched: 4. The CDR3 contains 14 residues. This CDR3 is CATSTDRAQETQYF. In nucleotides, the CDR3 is TGTGCCACCAGCACCGACAGGGCACAAGAGACCCAGTACTTC.

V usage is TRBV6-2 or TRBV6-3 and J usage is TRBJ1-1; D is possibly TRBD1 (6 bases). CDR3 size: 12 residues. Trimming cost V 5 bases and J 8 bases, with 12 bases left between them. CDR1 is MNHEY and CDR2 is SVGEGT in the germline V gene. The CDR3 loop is CASSPRTAEAFF. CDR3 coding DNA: TGTGCCAGCAGTCCCCGGACAGCCGAAGCTTTCTTT.

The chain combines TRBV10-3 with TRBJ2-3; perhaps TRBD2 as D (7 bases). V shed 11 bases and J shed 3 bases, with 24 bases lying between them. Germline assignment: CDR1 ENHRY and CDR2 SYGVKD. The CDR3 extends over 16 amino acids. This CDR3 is CAASRSYGGPTDTQYF. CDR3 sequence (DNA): TGTGCCGCATCAAGGTCCTACGGGGGGCCTACAGATACGCAGTATTTT.

The CDR3 loop is CASSRRLAGEYEQYF. For the CDR3, the DNA is TGTGCCAGCAGCCGGAGACTAGCGGGAGAGTACGAGCAGTACTTC. This sequence joins TRBV5-6 and TRBJ2-7; the match to TRBD2 covers 12 bases. Germline CDR1 reads SGHDT; CDR2 reads YYEEEE. The V segment lost 4 bases and the J segment 4 bases; nucleotides outside the gene matches: 6. The CDR3 has 15 residues.

The CDR3: CASNRDNEQFF. The CDR3 DNA reads as TGTGCCAGCAACCGAGACAATGAGCAGTTCTTC. This chain uses TRBV7-9 with TRBJ2-1; no clear D. Germline CDR1 SEHNR, CDR2 FQNEAQ (reference sequence). This CDR3 has 11 amino acids. Trimming left V 7 bases short and J 5 bases short, with 6 bases between.

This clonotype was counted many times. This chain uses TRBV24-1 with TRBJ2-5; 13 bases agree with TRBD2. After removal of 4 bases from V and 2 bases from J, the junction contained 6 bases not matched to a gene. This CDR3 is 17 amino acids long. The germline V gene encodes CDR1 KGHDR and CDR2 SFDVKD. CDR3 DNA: TGTGCCACCAGTGAGGGGGGGACTAGCGGGATACAAGAGACCCAGTACTTC. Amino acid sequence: CATSEGGTSGIQETQYF.

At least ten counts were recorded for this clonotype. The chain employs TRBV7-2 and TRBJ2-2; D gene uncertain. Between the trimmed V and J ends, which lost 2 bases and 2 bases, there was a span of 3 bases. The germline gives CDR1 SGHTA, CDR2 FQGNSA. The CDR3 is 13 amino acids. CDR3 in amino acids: CASSLYNTGELFF. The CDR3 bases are TGTGCCAGCAGCTTATATAACACCGGGGAGCTGTTTTTT.

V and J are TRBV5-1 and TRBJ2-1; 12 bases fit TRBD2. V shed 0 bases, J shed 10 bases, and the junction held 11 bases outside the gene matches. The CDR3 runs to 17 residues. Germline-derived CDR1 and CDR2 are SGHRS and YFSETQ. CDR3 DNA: TGCGCCAGCAGCTTGGCCCTGACTAGCGGGAGTAGGTCGGAGCAGTTCTTC. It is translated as CASSLALTSGSRSEQFF.

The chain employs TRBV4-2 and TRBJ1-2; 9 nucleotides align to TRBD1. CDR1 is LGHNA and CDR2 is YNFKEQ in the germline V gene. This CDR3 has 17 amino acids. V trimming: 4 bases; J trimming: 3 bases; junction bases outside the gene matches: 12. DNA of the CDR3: TGTGCCAGCAGCCCCGGGACAGGGTTTGTGAGGGACTATGGCTACACCTTC. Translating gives CASSPGTGFVRDYGYTF.

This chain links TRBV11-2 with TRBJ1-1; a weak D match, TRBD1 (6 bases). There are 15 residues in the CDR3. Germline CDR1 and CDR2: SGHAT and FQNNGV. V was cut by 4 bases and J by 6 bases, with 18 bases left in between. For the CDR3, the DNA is TGTGCCAGCAGCTCAAGAAGGGGGGCGATAGCTGAAGCTTTCTTT. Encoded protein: CASSSRRGAIAEAFF.

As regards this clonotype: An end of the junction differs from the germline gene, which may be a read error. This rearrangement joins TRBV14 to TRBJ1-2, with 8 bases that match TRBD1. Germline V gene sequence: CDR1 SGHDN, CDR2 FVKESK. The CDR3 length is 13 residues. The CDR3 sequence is CASSQGRGRSYIF. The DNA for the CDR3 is TGTGCCAGCAGCCAAGGCAGGGGGCGAAGCTACATCTTC.

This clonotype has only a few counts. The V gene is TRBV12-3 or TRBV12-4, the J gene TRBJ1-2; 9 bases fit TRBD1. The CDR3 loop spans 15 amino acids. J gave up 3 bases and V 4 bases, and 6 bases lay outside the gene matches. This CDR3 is CASSSRDRAHYGYTF. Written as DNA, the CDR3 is TGTGCCAGCAGTTCCAGGGACAGGGCTCACTATGGCTACACCTTC.

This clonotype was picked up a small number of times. CDR3 amino acids: CASSRAVNTEAFF. The CDR3 nucleotides are TGTGCCAGCAGCCGGGCGGTGAACACTGAAGCTTTCTTT. The rearrangement links TRBV3-1 to TRBJ1-1; D is unclear. The germline CDR1 and CDR2 sequences are LGHDT and YNNKEL (reference sequence). This CDR3 is built from 13 residues. V was clipped by 4 bases and J by 0 bases, with 6 bases between them. Supplemented by reference TRBV3-1 and TRBJ1-1, the full variable domain reads DTAVSQTPKYLVTQMGNDKSIKCEQNLGHDTMYWYKQDSKKFLKIMFSYNNKELIINETVPNRFSPKSPDKAHLNLHINSLELGDSAVYFCASSRAVNTEAFFGQGTRLTVV.

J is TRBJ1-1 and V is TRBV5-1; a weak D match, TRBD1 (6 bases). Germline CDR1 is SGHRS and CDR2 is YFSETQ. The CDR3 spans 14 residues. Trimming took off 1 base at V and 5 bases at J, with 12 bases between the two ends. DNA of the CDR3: TGCGCCAGCAGCTTGAGTCAGGGGCGGACTGAAGCTTTCTTT. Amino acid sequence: CASSLSQGRTEAFF.

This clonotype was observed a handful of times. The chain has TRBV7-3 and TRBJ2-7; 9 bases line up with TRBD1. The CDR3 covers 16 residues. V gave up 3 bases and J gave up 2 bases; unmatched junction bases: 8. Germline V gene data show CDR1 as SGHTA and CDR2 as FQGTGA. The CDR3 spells CASSFSGQGTPYEQYF. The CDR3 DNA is TGTGCCAGCAGCTTCTCCGGACAGGGGACCCCCTACGAGCAGTACTTC.